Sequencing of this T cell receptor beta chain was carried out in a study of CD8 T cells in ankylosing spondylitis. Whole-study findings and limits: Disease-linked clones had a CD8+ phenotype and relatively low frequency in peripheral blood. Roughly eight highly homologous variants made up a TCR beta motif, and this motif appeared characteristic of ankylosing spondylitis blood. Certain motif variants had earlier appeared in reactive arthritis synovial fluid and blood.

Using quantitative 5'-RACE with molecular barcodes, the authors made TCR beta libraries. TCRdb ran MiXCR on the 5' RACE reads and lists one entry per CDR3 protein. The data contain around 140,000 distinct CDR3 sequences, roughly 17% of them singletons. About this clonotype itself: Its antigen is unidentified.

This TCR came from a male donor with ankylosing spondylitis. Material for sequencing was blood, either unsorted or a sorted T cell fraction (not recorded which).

CDR3 DNA sequence: TGTGCCAGCAGCTTCGGACAGGGGCATGAAGCTTTCTTT. Translating gives CASSFGQGHEAFF. This chain uses TRBV7-2 with TRBJ1-1; 9 nucleotides align to TRBD1. Losses at the gene ends were 3 bases for V and 7 bases for J; bases not matched to a gene: 3. CDR1 is SGHTA and CDR2 is FQGNSA in the germline V gene. This CDR3 has 13 amino acids.